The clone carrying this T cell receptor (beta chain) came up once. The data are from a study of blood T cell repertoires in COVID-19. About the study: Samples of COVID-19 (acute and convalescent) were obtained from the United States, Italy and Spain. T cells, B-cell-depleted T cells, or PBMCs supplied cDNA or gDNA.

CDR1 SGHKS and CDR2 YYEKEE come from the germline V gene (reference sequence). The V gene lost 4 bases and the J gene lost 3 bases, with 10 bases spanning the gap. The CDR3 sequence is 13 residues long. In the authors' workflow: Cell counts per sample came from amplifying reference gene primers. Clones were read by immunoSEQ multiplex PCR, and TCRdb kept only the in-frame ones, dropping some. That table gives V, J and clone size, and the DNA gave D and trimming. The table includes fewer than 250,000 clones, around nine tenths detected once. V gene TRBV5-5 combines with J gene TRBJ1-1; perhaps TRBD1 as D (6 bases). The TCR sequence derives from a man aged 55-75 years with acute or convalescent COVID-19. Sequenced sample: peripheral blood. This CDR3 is CASSPGTHTEAFF. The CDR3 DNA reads TGTGCCAGCAGCCCTGGGACACACACTGAAGCTTTCTTT.